Listed here is a single T cell receptor (beta chain). Its antigen is not identified. The data were taken from a study of shared clonotypes between healthy human individuals. Study-wide results and caveats: Clonotypes that were shared across a handful of donors made up roughly 5% of naive CD4 clonotypes. Blood alone was sampled, and tissue repertoires likely differ. A limitation of the genetic and exposure-history diversity represented arose from few donors.

Both subsets, CD45RA+ naive and CD45RA-negative memory, were split from the CD4+ cells. Libraries were prepared by immunoSEQ multiplex PCR; TCRdb keeps only in-frame clonotypes and omits some of them. The sample has about 1.5 million clones, 98% seen once. This sequence was found in a man aged 25 to 45 in good health. The sample taken for sequencing was naive CD4+ T cells sorted from blood. Subset reported: CD45RA+ positively selected.

The CDR3 sequence: CASSQTGHGELFF. The CDR3 nucleotides are TGTGCCAGCAGCCAAACGGGGCACGGGGAGCTGTTTTTT. The V gene is TRBV21-1, the J gene TRBJ2-2. TRBV21-1 is annotated as a pseudogene. There are 13 residues in the CDR3.